This TCR beta chain derives from a study of T cells in Graves' hyperthyroidism and ophthalmopathy. The wider study: Sampling of peripheral blood happened at initial diagnosis, prior to any treatment. Study-wide points: Most thyroid clonotypes expanded above 0.001 appeared in blood too.

V was shortened by 7 bases and J by 4 bases, with 16 bases between the two germline ends. This CDR3 is built from 14 residues. Germline V gene sequence: CDR1 SNHLY, CDR2 FYNNEI. The investigators amplified TCR beta CDR3 regions from RNA transcripts. In the first-round RT-PCR of the TCR CDR3, the HTBI primer set was used. Using its own MiXCR run on the multiplex PCR reads, TCRdb lists one record per CDR3 protein. The data contain around 500,000 distinct CDR3 sequences, 11% to 15% of them singletons. This clonotype has at least ten counts. The antigen remains undetermined. These patients, aged 18 to 65, had recently diagnosed hyperthyroidism lasting under 2 months. Each diagnosis was grounded in clinical symptoms, serum thyroxine and TRAb, thyroid ultrasound, and orbital computed tomography.

This clonotype was obtained from a woman aged 40 to 55 with Graves' hyperthyroidism. Sequenced material: blood. The chain joins TRBV2 to TRBJ1-1; perhaps TRBD1 as D (5 bases). CDR3 nucleotide sequence: TGTGCCAGCAACCCTGGTGGGGGGGGCACTGAAGCTTTCTTT. It yields the protein CASNPGGGGTEAFF. The full variable domain, with the rest looked up from reference TRBV2 and TRBJ1-1, is EPEVTQTPSHQVTQMGQEVILRCVPISNHLYFYWYRQILGQKVEFLVSFYNNEISEKSEIFDDQFSVERPDGSNFTLKIRSTKLEDSAMYFCASNPGGGGTEAFFGQGTRLTVV.